This TCR beta chain was identified in a study of blood T cell repertoires in COVID-19 (dated by TCRdb to the early 2020s). Background on the whole study: Samples from collaborators originated in the United States, Italy and Spain and spanned both the acute and convalescent phases of COVID-19. Where available, HLA class I and class II types were taken from metadata supplied by the sample provider and were not determined by assay-based typing. A freely available public database, intended as a resource for researchers studying the immune response to SARS-CoV-2, is where the repertoires were released. Samples came from the ongoing ImmuneRACE study (first 160 participants) plus 1,254 subjects from 6 global collaborators. A de-identified subject ID, COVID-19 status, age in years and sex were almost always included in the sample metadata. The material from the prospective study consisted of cDNA or gDNA derived from T cells, B-cell-depleted T cells, or PBMCs. Subjects who had been exposed to COVID-19, were actively infected with it, or had recovered from it provided the deeply sampled blood TCRbeta repertoires that made up the dataset. Study-level results and caveats: How much clinical and demographic metadata was included differed by source and by participant, and the metadata was provided uncurated.

TCRbeta CDR3 regions were amplified from genomic DNA by means of the immunoSEQ Assay, a bias-controlled multiplex PCR. The authors' analysis ran thus. The number of nucleated cells in each sample was estimated by amplification of reference gene primers within the assay. To quantify the absolute abundance of each unique TCRbeta CDR3 rearrangement, sequence reads were collapsed and filtered. For each sample, productive Simpson clonality was calculated as the square root of Simpson's diversity index across productive rearrangements. Not all clones reach the TCRdb copy of this immuneACCESS table, which keeps in-frame sequences only. Checked studies attribute under half of the gap to unresolved V genes and leave the rest unexplained. The V and J calls and clone size were taken over from that table, and D and trimming were inferred from the DNA. The sample data list roughly 390,000 clones, and 85% of these were observed just once. The ten largest clonotypes hold roughly 3.9% of the sample.

From cysteine to phenylalanine, the CDR3 is 15 amino acids long. Only the CDR3 DNA stays, 45 bases, in frame from base 1. The germline V gene (reference sequence) gives CDR1 as WNHNN and CDR2 as SYGVQD. V lost 8 bases and J lost 4 bases, and the count of bases not matched to a germline gene is 10. The collaborating institutions used their own protocols to collect whole blood in K2EDTA tubes. Collaborator samples were shipped for TCRbeta analysis as frozen whole blood, isolated PBMCs, or DNA extracted from either sample type. This clone has just a few counts. Its target antigen remains unknown. Base qualities are missing; no much larger clone stands one base away.

The TCR comes from a woman aged 18-29 years with acute or convalescent COVID-19. The sample was peripheral blood. The V gene is TRBV10-1 and the J gene is TRBJ2-2; TRBD1 lines up with 7 middle nucleotides. The nucleotide sequence reads as follows: TGCGCCAGCGGTCGGGACAGTCATGGCACCGGGGAGCTGTTTTTT. The translation is CASGRDSHGTGELFF.